This record looks at one T cell receptor (beta chain) sequence and its context. Its antigen is still unknown. The ends were cut back, 0 bases at V and 10 bases at J, with 8 bases in the middle. Germline-derived CDR1 and CDR2 are SGDLS and YYNGEE. This CDR3 is 12 amino acids long. Naive CD8 isolation took CD45RO-negative cells positively selected for CCR7 and excluded terminally differentiated effector memory CD45RA+ cells. Recent acute infections and vaccinations were absent in the healthy HIV-negative adult donors. The sample belongs to a study of shared clonotypes between healthy human individuals. Broader study findings: As a rule, naive subsets had a larger estimated richness than memory subsets. Inspection by rarefaction showed sorted-subset sequencing to be incomplete despite large depth.

Sequencing was at deep level. The data were produced by immunoSEQ multiplex PCR, yet TCRdb's version contains in-frame clones alone and is incomplete. This sample carries about 2.2 million clones, roughly 91% of them seen once, and the ten largest clones take over 1.5%. The receptor's source is a man between 18 and 35 years old in good health. Some clones in this sample may be carry-over from other donors' samples. The sequencing sample was made of naive CD8+ T cells from PBMCs. V usage is TRBV9 and J usage is TRBJ2-1; D remains ambiguous. CDR3 DNA: TGTGCCAGCAGCGTAGACCCTCCGGAGCAGTTCTTC. As protein: CASSVDPPEQFF.